This TCR beta chain was captured in a study of CD8 T cells in ankylosing spondylitis. This clonotype was recorded at least ten times. Antigen: not known. The germline V gene encodes CDR1 SGDLS and CDR2 YYNGEE. CDR3 length: 12 residues. Trimming left V 4 bases short and J 11 bases short, with 15 bases between. TCRdb reprocessed the 5' RACE reads via MiXCR and lists one record per CDR3 protein. The sample lists 30,000 or so distinct CDR3 sequences, less than 5.5% seen once, with about 1.8% in the top ten. Study conclusions and caveats: Existing reports had already noted some motif variants in reactive arthritis synovial fluid and blood. Disease-linked clones were CD8+ and relatively rare in peripheral blood. There was reportedly significant enrichment of clones that were disease-linked in matched ankylosing spondylitis synovial fluid.

The chain employs TRBV9 and TRBJ1-1; possible D gene TRBD1, 5 bases. This clonotype was sampled from a female donor with ankylosing spondylitis or in good health (not recorded which). Material: blood, either unsorted or a sorted T cell fraction (not recorded which). The CDR3 loop is CASSRDGGLAFF. CDR3 bases: TGTGCCAGCAGCAGGGACGGGGGTCTTGCTTTCTTT.